The next 24 T cell receptor beta chains were all read from a single sample in a study of blood T cell repertoires in COVID-19. The method was immunoSEQ multiplex PCR; TCRdb's version includes in-frame clones alone and lacks a portion of them. The sample holds 150,000 to 200,000 clones; about four fifths are singletons and the top ten take 6.5% to 8.5%. Sequences were obtained from peripheral blood. Every receptor here comes from a woman aged 70 to 79 with COVID-19, enrolled during active disease.

The rearrangement uses TRBV19 and TRBJ2-1, with 9 bases aligning to TRBD1. This CDR3 region has 15 residues. Germline CDR1 LNHDA, CDR2 SQIVND (reference sequence). J was trimmed by 7 bases and V by 7 bases; bases with no gene match: 11. CDR3 amino acids: CASMTPDRGGNEQFF. For the CDR3, the DNA is TGTGCCAGTATGACCCCAGACAGGGGGGGAAATGAGCAGTTCTTC.

The chain links TRBV5-1 to TRBJ2-2, with D possibly TRBD2 on 5 matching bases. Germline V CDR1 and CDR2: SGHRS, YFSETQ. V was shortened by 2 bases and J by 1 base, with 6 bases between the two germline ends. The CDR3 covers 14 residues. CDR3 bases: TGCGCCAGCAGCTTCGGGGAGAACACCGGGGAGCTGTTTTTT. Its protein is CASSFGENTGELFF.

The table lists this clone with a few counts. The chain carries TRBV11-1 and TRBJ2-3; 7 positions match TRBD2. Germline V gene data show CDR1 as SGHAT and CDR2 as FQDESV (reference sequence). V lost 1 base, J lost 0 bases, and 4 bases stayed unmatched. There are 16 residues in the CDR3. CDR3 residues: CASSLEASGSTDTQYF. The CDR3 DNA reads as TGTGCCAGCAGCTTAGAGGCTAGCGGAAGCACAGATACGCAGTATTTT.

This clone was seen a handful of times. This chain joins TRBV11-2 and TRBJ2-3, with 7 bases aligning to TRBD2. The CDR3 spans 15 residues. V was pared by 3 bases and J by 1 base, with 4 bases of the junction left unmatched. Germline lookup yields CDR1 SGHAT and CDR2 FQNNGV. CDR3 coding DNA: TGTGCCAGCAGCTTCCAGCGGGACGGCACAGATACGCAGTATTTT. Translation: CASSFQRDGTDTQYF.

V gene TRBV28 combines with J gene TRBJ1-1; possible D gene TRBD1, 6 bases. Trimming took 5 bases from V and 4 from J, leaving 20 bases between them. The CDR3 is 16 residues long. Germline V gene sequence: CDR1 MDHEN, CDR2 SYDVKM. CDR3 amino acids: CASSGSLRGGGTEAFF. CDR3 in DNA: TGTGCCAGCAGTGGTAGTCTCAGGGGAGGGGGCACTGAAGCTTTCTTT. The whole variable domain, filled in from reference TRBV28 and TRBJ1-1, reads DVKVTQSSRYLVKRTGEKVFLECVQDMDHENMFWYRQDPGLGLRLIYFSYDVKMKEKGDIPEGYSVSREKKERFSLILESASTNQTSMYLCASSGSLRGGGTEAFFGQGTRLTVV.

The V gene is TRBV14, the J gene TRBJ2-5; no reliable D call. This CDR3 spans 11 amino acids. The V gene lost 3 bases and the J gene lost 5 bases, with 4 bases spanning the gap. Germline V gives CDR1 SGHDN, CDR2 FVKESK. The CDR3 bases are TGTGCCAGCAGCCATAGTGAGACCCAGTACTTC. Its translation is CASSHSETQYF.

This clone was seen repeatedly, ten times or more. The genes are TRBV6-2 or TRBV6-3 and TRBJ1-1; TRBD1 is a possible D gene (6 bases). The V end was cut by 5 bases, the J end by 1 base, with 17 bases between. Germline assignment: CDR1 MNHEY and CDR2 SVGEGT. The CDR3 is 16 amino acids. This CDR3 reads CASSRRDTLSNTEAFF. CDR3 nucleotide sequence: TGTGCCAGCAGTCGCCGGGACACCCTTTCGAACACTGAAGCTTTCTTT.

The chain has TRBV5-1 and TRBJ2-7, with D possibly being TRBD1 (6 bases). V gave up 0 bases and J gave up 2 bases, with 9 bases separating them. The CDR3 runs to 14 residues. Per the germline V gene, CDR1 is SGHRS and CDR2 is YFSETQ. This chain's CDR3 is CASSLAGQAYEQYF. The CDR3 DNA reads TGCGCCAGCAGCTTGGCGGGACAAGCCTACGAGCAGTACTTC.

The chain combines TRBV7-9 with TRBJ2-3, with a weak D call TRBD1 (6 bases). This CDR3 is 13 amino acids long. Germline V CDR1 and CDR2: SEHNR, FQNEAQ (reference sequence). V was pared by 5 bases and J by 4 bases, with 10 bases between. This CDR3 reads CASSGTGPDTQYF. The CDR3, as DNA: TGTGCCAGCAGCGGCACAGGGCCAGATACGCAGTATTTT.

This sequence joins TRBV5-1 and TRBJ2-1, with 10 bases aligning to TRBD2. The V gene end was trimmed by 1 base and the J gene end by 6 bases; junction bases not matched to a gene: 16. This CDR3 comprises 19 residues. Germline CDR1 is SGHRS and CDR2 is YFSETQ. The CDR3 nucleotides are TGCGCCAGCAGCTTGAAGCCCAGCGCCAGCGGGAGGGCGGGCAATGAGCAGTTCTTC. This translates into CASSLKPSASGRAGNEQFF. The whole variable domain, filled in from reference TRBV5-1 and TRBJ2-1, reads KAGVTQTPRYLIKTRGQQVTLSCSPISGHRSVSWYQQTPGQGLQFLFEYFSETQRNKGNFPGRFSGRQFSNSRSEMNVSTLELGDSALYLCASSLKPSASGRAGNEQFFGPGTRLTVL.

This chain joins TRBV10-3 and TRBJ2-2; TRBD2 agrees at 7 bases. The J segment lost 4 bases and the V segment lost 3 bases, leaving 11 bases of the junction unmatched. This CDR3 is built from 17 residues. Germline CDR1 ENHRY, CDR2 SYGVKD. The CDR3, as DNA: TGTGCCATCAGTGATTTTATGGGAGGGCGGGGCACCGGGGAGCTGTTTTTT. It specifies CAISDFMGGRGTGELFF.

V and J are TRBV7-2 and TRBJ2-1; possible D gene TRBD2, 5 bases. Germline V lookup: CDR1 SGHTA, CDR2 FQGNSA. V was shortened by 3 bases and J by 0 bases, with 9 bases between the two germline ends. The CDR3 runs 15 residues. CDR3 DNA sequence: TGTGCCAGCAGCTTCACCGGGAACTCCTACAATGAGCAGTTCTTC. Protein: CASSFTGNSYNEQFF.

The rearrangement joins TRBV12-5 to TRBJ2-7, with D possibly matching TRBD1 (5 bases). This CDR3 comprises 18 residues. V was trimmed by 1 base and J by 2 bases, leaving 21 bases between them. The germline CDR1 and CDR2 sequences are LGHNT and FRNRAP. The CDR3 coding sequence is TGTGCTAGTGGTTTGGCCCACCAACAGGAGTACTTTACCTACGAGCAGTACTTC. It is translated as CASGLAHQQEYFTYEQYF.

CDR3 region: CASSDSRGRSTEAFF. The CDR3 nucleotides are TGTGCCAGCAGCGATTCCAGGGGGCGAAGCACTGAAGCTTTCTTT. The chain recombines TRBV7-2 with TRBJ1-1; 8 bases agree with TRBD1. J was trimmed by 4 bases and V by 5 bases; bases with no gene match: 9. This CDR3 region has 15 residues. Germline CDR1 SGHTA, CDR2 FQGNSA. Filled out from reference TRBV7-2 and TRBJ1-1, the complete variable domain reads GAGVSQSPSNKVTEKGKDVELRCDPISGHTALYWYRQSLGQGLEFLIYFQGNSAPDKSGLPSDRFSAERTGGSVSTLTIQRTQQEDSAVYLCASSDSRGRSTEAFFGQGTRLTVV.

V gene TRBV7-2 combines with J gene TRBJ1-4; 9 bases line up with TRBD1. This CDR3 spans 14 amino acids. Germline V gives CDR1 SGHTA, CDR2 FQGNSA. With V trimmed by 5 bases and J by 7 bases, 5 bases remained unmatched. CDR3 region: CASSGTGRGEKLFF. For the CDR3, the DNA is TGTGCCAGCAGCGGGACAGGGAGGGGTGAAAAACTGTTTTTT.

V and J are TRBV28 and TRBJ2-2, with D maybe TRBD1 (7 bases). Trimming pared 2 bases from V and 1 base from J, leaving 23 bases between. The germline CDR1 and CDR2 sequences are MDHEN and SYDVKM. The CDR3 length is 20 residues. As DNA, the CDR3 is TGTGCCAGCAGTTTAAATCGGGGGAGACAGGGCCGAGGGAACACCGGGGAGCTGTTTTTT. Encoded protein: CASSLNRGRQGRGNTGELFF.

The V call is TRBV2, the J call TRBJ1-1; 9 positions agree with TRBD1. CDR1 is SNHLY and CDR2 is FYNNEI in the germline V gene. The CDR3 covers 13 residues. V lost 5 bases, J lost 5 bases, and 3 bases stayed unmatched. This CDR3 reads CASSRGTGTEAFF. The CDR3 DNA sequence: TGTGCCAGCAGTCGGGGGACAGGGACTGAAGCTTTCTTT.

The genes are TRBV7-9 and TRBJ2-2; tentatively, D is TRBD2 (6 bases). The V end was cut by 4 bases, the J end by 0 bases, with 15 bases between. Per germline, CDR1 SEHNR and CDR2 FQNEAQ (reference sequence). The CDR3 covers 17 residues. The CDR3 is CASSSRRAGSNTGELFF. CDR3 bases: TGTGCCAGCAGCTCCCGAAGAGCGGGCTCGAACACCGGGGAGCTGTTTTTT.

The chain recombines TRBV7-2 with TRBJ2-1, with D unresolved. Trimming stripped 4 bases from V and 6 bases from J, with 10 bases between. The CDR3 contains 13 residues. Germline V lookup: CDR1 SGHTA, CDR2 FQGNSA. CDR3 loop: CASSWASGNEQFF. In nucleotides, the CDR3 is TGTGCCAGCAGCTGGGCTTCCGGCAATGAGCAGTTCTTC.

The sample holds one count of this clone. The chain links TRBV3-1 (or the pseudogene TRBV3-2) to TRBJ2-3, with 12 bases lining up with TRBD2. The CDR3 spans 14 residues. The V gene's germline CDR1 is LGHDT and CDR2 YNNKEL (reference sequence). V was pared by 4 bases and J by 5 bases, with 1 base of the junction left unmatched. CDR3 region: CASSPSGRVDTQYF. CDR3 coding DNA: TGTGCCAGCAGCCCTAGCGGGAGGGTAGATACGCAGTATTTT.

This chain's CDR3 is CAVNPGEKLFF. The CDR3 DNA follows: TGTGCCGTCAACCCCGGGGAAAAACTGTTTTTT. J is TRBJ1-4 and V is TRBV6-5; D uncertain. Germline CDR1 MNHEY, CDR2 SVGAGI. There are 11 residues in the CDR3. The germline V and J ends were trimmed by 11 bases and 8 bases, with 12 bases remaining between them.

The chain joins TRBV28 to TRBJ1-6; possible D gene TRBD1, 5 bases. The CDR3 contains 15 residues. Between the trimmed V and J ends, which lost 3 bases and 7 bases, there was a span of 13 bases. Germline V gene lookup returns CDR1 MDHEN and CDR2 SYDVKM. The CDR3 DNA reads TGTGCCAGCAGTTTGGGTGACAGAAAAAATTCACCCCTCCACTTT. It specifies CASSLGDRKNSPLHF. Together with reference TRBV28 and TRBJ1-6, the CDR3 gives the full variable domain: DVKVTQSSRYLVKRTGEKVFLECVQDMDHENMFWYRQDPGLGLRLIYFSYDVKMKEKGDIPEGYSVSREKKERFSLILESASTNQTSMYLCASSLGDRKNSPLHFGNGTRLTVT.

V gene TRBV28 combines with J gene TRBJ2-7, with 7 bases identical to TRBD1. V was pared by 7 bases and J by 4 bases, with 13 bases of the junction left unmatched. Germline V gene data show CDR1 as MDHEN and CDR2 as SYDVKM. The CDR3 runs to 15 residues. The CDR3 coding sequence is TGTGCCAGCAACACACGGCCAGGGGGATCGTACGAGCAGTACTTC. Residues: CASNTRPGGSYEQYF. Together with reference TRBV28 and TRBJ2-7, the CDR3 gives the full variable domain: DVKVTQSSRYLVKRTGEKVFLECVQDMDHENMFWYRQDPGLGLRLIYFSYDVKMKEKGDIPEGYSVSREKKERFSLILESASTNQTSMYLCASNTRPGGSYEQYFGPGTRLTVT.

The chain links TRBV19 to TRBJ2-2, with 8 bases aligning to TRBD1. V lost 6 bases, J lost 5 bases, and 11 bases stayed unmatched. Germline lookup yields CDR1 LNHDA and CDR2 SQIVND (reference sequence). CDR3 length: 16 amino acids. The CDR3 loop is CASRPWDRSLTGELFF. The CDR3, as DNA: TGTGCCAGTAGGCCCTGGGACAGGAGTCTAACCGGGGAGCTGTTTTTT.